Sequencing of this T cell receptor (beta chain) was carried out in a study of identical twins. The CDR3 is 13 residues long. Germline trimming cut 7 bases from V and 2 bases from J; bases unmatched to any gene: 3. Germline V lookup: CDR1 SNHLY, CDR2 FYNNEI. Study findings and constraints: A cross-sectional statistical analysis, not follow-up of the same donors, supported the conclusions. Models underpredicted monozygotic twin sharing of out-of-frame TCR alpha.

Every sampled donor was Caucasian and healthy. This clonotype was picked up a small number of times. The antigen is undetermined. TCRdb re-derived calls from the 5' RACE reads in MiXCR, one entry per CDR3 protein. In the table there are hundreds of thousands of distinct CDR3 sequences, 20% to 25% of which are singletons. Another study also made use of these data, one on T cells expressing NK-cell markers. That report notes: For a few donors, these clonotypes were likewise the leading ones in the CD3+CD56-NKG2C+ fraction.

Sequencing was done on a sample of CD4+ T cells sorted from blood. This clonotype was sampled from a woman in her late teens or twenties in good health. This chain joins TRBV2 and TRBJ2-7; the match to TRBD1 covers 9 bases. CDR3 DNA sequence: TGTGCCAGCATGGGACAGGGAACCTACGAGCAGTACTTC. Translating gives CASMGQGTYEQYF.